The entry below describes one T cell receptor beta chain. Other DNA sequences from this sample encode an identical CDR3 as well. The entry originates in a study of OX40 agonist ivuxolimab in advanced cancers. Study background: Having had anti-PD-1, anti-PD-L1 or anti-CTLA-4 therapy before was allowed, and roughly 40% had some.

Here immunoSEQ multiplex PCR was the method, and the copy in TCRdb shows in-frame clones only, minus some. This sample has some 150,000 clones, with 85% to 95% found just once. The cohort excluded patients with autoimmune disease history or systemic immunosuppression. Germline assignment: CDR1 DFQATT and CDR2 SNEGSKA (reference sequence). The CDR3 runs to 11 residues. Between the trimmed V and J ends, which lost 1 base and 5 bases, there was a span of 4 bases. The chain carries TRBV20-1 and TRBJ2-3; D is uncertain. Sequencing was performed on CD4+ or CD8+ T cells sorted from blood, taken in a trial of the OX40 agonist ivuxolimab. This clonotype was sampled from an adult with an advanced solid tumor such as melanoma, head and neck, liver or kidney cancer. The CDR3 loop reads CSARVGDTQYF. CDR3 nucleotides: TGCAGTGCTAGAGTCGGAGATACGCAGTATTTT.